Each of the 8 T cell receptor beta chains below was sequenced from the same sample in a study of patients and donors after allogeneic stem cell transplantation. In TCRdb, the RT-PCR reads were re-called with MiXCR into one record per CDR3 protein. Of fewer than 500,000 distinct CDR3 sequences listed, 16% were seen once; the top ten hold less than 8.5%. The specimen was blood, either unsorted or a sorted T cell fraction (not recorded which). The receptors originated from a human donor who was either an allogeneic HSCT recipient or a stem cell or donor lymphocyte infusion donor (not recorded which). It is not recorded whose cells these are; they may come from a transplant donor.

This clonotype was seen more than once but under ten times. The chain couples TRBV5-1 to TRBJ2-7; 13 bases agree with TRBD2. The CDR3 length is 15 residues. Looked up from germline, CDR1 is SGHRS and CDR2 is YFSETQ. V gave up 4 bases and J gave up 2 bases; unmatched junction bases: 3. As DNA, the CDR3 is TGCGCCAGCAGCCCGGGACTAGCGGGGACCTACGAGCAGTACTTC. Protein: CASSPGLAGTYEQYF.

This clonotype was seen a few times. The rearrangement joins TRBV2 to TRBJ1-6; D may be TRBD1 (5 bases). Between the trimmed V and J ends, which lost 8 bases and 8 bases, there was a span of 13 bases. Germline values: CDR1 SNHLY, CDR2 FYNNEI. This CDR3 contains 13 residues. The CDR3 sequence is CASGDDRDSPLHF. The CDR3 coding sequence is TGTGCCAGCGGGGACGACCGCGATTCACCCCTCCACTTT.

This chain uses TRBV10-2 with TRBJ1-2; perhaps TRBD1 as D (5 bases). In germline, CDR1 is WSHSY, CDR2 SAAADI. CDR3 length: 14 amino acids. The germline V and J ends were trimmed by 5 bases and 6 bases, with 16 bases remaining between them. This CDR3 is CASSLWGEINGYTF. CDR3 nucleotides: TGCGCCAGCAGTCTGTGGGGCGAGATCAATGGCTACACCTTC.

This clonotype has only a few counts. The rearrangement joins TRBV5-1 to TRBJ2-1, with D maybe TRBD1 (6 bases). V shed 3 bases and J shed 7 bases, with 14 bases lying between them. The CDR3 runs 14 residues. Germline V gives CDR1 SGHRS, CDR2 YFSETQ. DNA for the CDR3: TGCGCCAGCAGCTCACAAAAACAGGGTAATGAGCAGTTCTTC. It translates to CASSSQKQGNEQFF.

The gene calls are TRBV6-1 and TRBJ2-2; TRBD1 is a possible D gene (6 bases). CDR3 length: 15 amino acids. The V end was cut by 4 bases, the J end by 4 bases, with 13 bases between. The V gene's germline CDR1 is MNHNS and CDR2 SASEGT. The chain's CDR3 is CASSGAPTGTGELFF. The CDR3 DNA sequence: TGTGCCAGCAGTGGTGCCCCGACAGGCACCGGGGAGCTGTTTTTT.

This clonotype was observed a handful of times. The chain recombines TRBV6-1 with TRBJ1-4, with 9 nucleotides matching TRBD1. V gave up 6 bases and J gave up 7 bases; unmatched junction bases: 12. Germline-derived CDR1 and CDR2 are MNHNS and SASEGT. The CDR3 runs 16 residues. In DNA, the CDR3 is TGTGCCAGCAGAACCTGGACGAAGGACAGGGGTGAAAAACTGTTTTTT. It encodes CASRTWTKDRGEKLFF.

This sequence joins TRBV7-6 and TRBJ2-7, with 7 nucleotides matching TRBD2. CDR3 length: 12 amino acids. V was clipped by 4 bases and J by 6 bases; unmatched bases: 3. Germline V CDR1 and CDR2: SGHVS, FNYEAQ. The DNA of the CDR3 is TGTGCCAGCAGCTCGGGGGGACTCGAGCAGTACTTC. This gives the protein CASSSGGLEQYF.

This clonotype was seen many times. This CDR3 reads CASSYFGAPGDTQYF. The CDR3 bases are TGTGCCAGCAGTTATTTCGGGGCGCCGGGAGATACGCAGTATTTT. This chain uses TRBV6-5 with TRBJ2-3; D tentatively reads TRBD1 or TRBD2 (5 bases each). The length of the CDR3 is 15 residues. Germline assignment: CDR1 MNHEY and CDR2 SVGAGI. Trimming cost V 3 bases and J 5 bases, with 15 bases left between them.